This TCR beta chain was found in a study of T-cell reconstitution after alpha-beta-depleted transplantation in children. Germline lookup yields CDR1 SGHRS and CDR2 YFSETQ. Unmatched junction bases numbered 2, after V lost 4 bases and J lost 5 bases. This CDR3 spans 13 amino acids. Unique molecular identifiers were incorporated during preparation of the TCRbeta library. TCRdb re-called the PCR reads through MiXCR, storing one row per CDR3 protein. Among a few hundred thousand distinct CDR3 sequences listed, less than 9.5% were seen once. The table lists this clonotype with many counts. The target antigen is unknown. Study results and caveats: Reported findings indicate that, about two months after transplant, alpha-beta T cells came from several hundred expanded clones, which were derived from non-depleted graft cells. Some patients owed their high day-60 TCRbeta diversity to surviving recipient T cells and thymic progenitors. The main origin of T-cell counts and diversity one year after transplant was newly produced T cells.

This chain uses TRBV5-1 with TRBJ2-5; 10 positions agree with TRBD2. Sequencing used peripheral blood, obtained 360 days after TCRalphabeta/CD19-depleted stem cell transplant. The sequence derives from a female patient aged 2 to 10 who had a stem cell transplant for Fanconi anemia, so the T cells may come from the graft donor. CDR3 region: CASSPGLAETQYF. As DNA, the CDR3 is TGCGCCAGCAGCCCGGGACTAGCGGAGACCCAGTACTTC.